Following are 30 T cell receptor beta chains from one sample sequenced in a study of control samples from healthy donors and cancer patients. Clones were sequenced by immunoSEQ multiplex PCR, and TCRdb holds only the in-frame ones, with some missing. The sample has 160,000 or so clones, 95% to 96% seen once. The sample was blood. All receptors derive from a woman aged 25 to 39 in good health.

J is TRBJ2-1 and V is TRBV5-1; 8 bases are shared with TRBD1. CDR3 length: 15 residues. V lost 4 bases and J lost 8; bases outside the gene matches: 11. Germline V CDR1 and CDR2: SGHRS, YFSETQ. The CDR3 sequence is CASSGGQGPWDEQFF. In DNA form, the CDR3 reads TGCGCCAGCAGCGGAGGACAGGGCCCCTGGGATGAGCAGTTCTTC.

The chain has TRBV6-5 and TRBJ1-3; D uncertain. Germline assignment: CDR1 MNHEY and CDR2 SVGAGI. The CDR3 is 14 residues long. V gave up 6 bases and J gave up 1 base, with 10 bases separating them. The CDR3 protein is CASSPTQSGNTIYF. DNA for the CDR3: TGTGCCAGCAGCCCGACCCAATCTGGAAACACCATATATTTT.

CDR3 nucleotides: TGTGCCAGCTCAGCTTCGACGGATTCCTATGGCTACACCTTC. This gives the protein CASSASTDSYGYTF. This sequence joins TRBV18 and TRBJ1-2; D is ambiguous. The CDR3 extends over 14 amino acids. V lost 5 bases and J lost 4, with 14 bases in between. Per the germline V gene, CDR1 is KGHSH and CDR2 is LQKENI.

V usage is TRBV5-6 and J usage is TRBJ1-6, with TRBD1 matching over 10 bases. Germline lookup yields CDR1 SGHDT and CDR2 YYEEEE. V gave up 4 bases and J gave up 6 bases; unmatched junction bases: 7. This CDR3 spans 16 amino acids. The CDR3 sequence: CASSLRQGAPNSPLHF. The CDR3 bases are TGTGCCAGCAGCCTTAGACAGGGGGCGCCTAATTCACCCCTCCACTTT.

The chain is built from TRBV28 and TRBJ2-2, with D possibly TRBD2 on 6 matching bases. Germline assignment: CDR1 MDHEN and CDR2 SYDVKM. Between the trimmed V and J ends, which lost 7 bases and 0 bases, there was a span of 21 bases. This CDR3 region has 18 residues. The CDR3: CASTRWAGIEANTGELFF. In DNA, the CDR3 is TGTGCCAGCACACGATGGGCGGGGATAGAGGCGAACACCGGGGAGCTGTTTTTT.

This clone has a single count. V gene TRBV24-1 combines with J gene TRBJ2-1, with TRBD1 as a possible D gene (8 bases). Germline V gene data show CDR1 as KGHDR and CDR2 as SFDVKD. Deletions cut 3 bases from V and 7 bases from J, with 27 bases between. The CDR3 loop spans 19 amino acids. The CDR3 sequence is CATSDAPGQAGARMNEQFF. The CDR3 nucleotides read TGTGCCACCAGTGATGCCCCGGGACAGGCGGGGGCTCGGATGAATGAGCAGTTCTTC.

The CDR3 loop reads CATGSGTGGPATNEKLFF. The CDR3, as DNA: TGTGCCACCGGATCCGGGACAGGGGGACCTGCAACTAATGAAAAACTGTTTTTT. The gene calls are TRBV15 and TRBJ1-4; TRBD1 matches at 11 bases. Germline assignment: CDR1 LNHNV and CDR2 YYDKDF (reference sequence). The V segment lost 8 bases and the J segment 0 bases; nucleotides outside the gene matches: 11. The CDR3 covers 18 residues.

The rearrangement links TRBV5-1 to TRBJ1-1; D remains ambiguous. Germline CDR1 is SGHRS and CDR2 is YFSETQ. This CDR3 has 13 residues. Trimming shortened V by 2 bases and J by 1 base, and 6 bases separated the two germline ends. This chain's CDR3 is CASSFTTNTEAFF. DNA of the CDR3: TGCGCCAGCAGCTTTACGACGAACACTGAAGCTTTCTTT. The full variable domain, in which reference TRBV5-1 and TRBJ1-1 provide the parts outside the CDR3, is KAGVTQTPRYLIKTRGQQVTLSCSPISGHRSVSWYQQTPGQGLQFLFEYFSETQRNKGNFPGRFSGRQFSNSRSEMNVSTLELGDSALYLCASSFTTNTEAFFGQGTRLTVV.

This CDR3 reads CASSLGVIETQYF. CDR3 sequence (DNA): TGTGCCAGCAGTTTGGGAGTTATCGAGACCCAGTACTTC. The chain recombines TRBV27 with TRBJ2-5; D may be TRBD2 (5 bases). Trimming left V 3 bases short and J 5 bases short, with 10 bases between. CDR3 length equals 13 residues. Germline CDR1 is MNHEY and CDR2 is SMNVEV (reference sequence).

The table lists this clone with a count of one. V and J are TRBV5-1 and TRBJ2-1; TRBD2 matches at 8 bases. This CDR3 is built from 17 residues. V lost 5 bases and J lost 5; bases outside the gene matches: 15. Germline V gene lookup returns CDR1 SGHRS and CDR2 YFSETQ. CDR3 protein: CASRPPGLAGPHNEQFF. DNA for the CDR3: TGCGCCAGCAGACCCCCCGGGCTAGCGGGCCCCCACAATGAGCAGTTCTTC.

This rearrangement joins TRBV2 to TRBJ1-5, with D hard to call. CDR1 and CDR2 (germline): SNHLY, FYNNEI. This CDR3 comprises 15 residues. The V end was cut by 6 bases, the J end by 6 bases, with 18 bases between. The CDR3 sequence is CASSSDNTLGQPQHF. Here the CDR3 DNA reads TGTGCCAGCAGCTCTGACAATACTCTTGGTCAGCCCCAGCATTTT.

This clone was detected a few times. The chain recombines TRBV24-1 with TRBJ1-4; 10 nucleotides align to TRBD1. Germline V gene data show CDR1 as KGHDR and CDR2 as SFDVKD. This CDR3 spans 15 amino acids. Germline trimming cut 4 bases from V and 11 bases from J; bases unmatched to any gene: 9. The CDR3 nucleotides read TGTGCCACCAGTGAGCGACAGGGGGCTCGTTGTAAACTGTTTTTT. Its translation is CATSERQGARCKLFF.

The CDR3: CASTSDSLKVRYGYTF. CDR3 coding DNA: TGTGCCAGCACCTCGGACAGCCTTAAGGTTCGCTATGGCTACACCTTC. The chain carries TRBV2 and TRBJ1-2; the D gene is possibly TRBD1 (6 bases). Trimming left V 7 bases short and J 4 bases short, with 22 bases between. The CDR3 is 16 amino acids. CDR1 SNHLY and CDR2 FYNNEI come from the germline V gene.

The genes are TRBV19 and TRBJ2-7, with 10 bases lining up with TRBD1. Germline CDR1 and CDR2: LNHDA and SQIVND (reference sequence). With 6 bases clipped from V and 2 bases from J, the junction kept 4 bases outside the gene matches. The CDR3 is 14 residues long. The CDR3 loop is CASRTGGDAYEQYF. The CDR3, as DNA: TGTGCCAGTAGGACAGGGGGCGACGCCTACGAGCAGTACTTC.

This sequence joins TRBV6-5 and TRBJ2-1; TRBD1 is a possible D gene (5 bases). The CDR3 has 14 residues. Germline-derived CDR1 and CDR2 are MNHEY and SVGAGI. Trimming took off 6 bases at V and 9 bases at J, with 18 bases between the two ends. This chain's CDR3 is CASSIGVGASEQFF. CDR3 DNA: TGTGCCAGCAGCATTGGGGTAGGGGCGAGTGAGCAGTTCTTC.

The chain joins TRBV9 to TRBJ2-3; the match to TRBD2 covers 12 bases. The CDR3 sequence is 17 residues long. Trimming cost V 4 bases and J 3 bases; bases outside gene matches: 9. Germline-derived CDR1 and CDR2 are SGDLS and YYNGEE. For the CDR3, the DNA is TGTGCCAGCAGCAGTGGGACTAGCGGGCATAATACAGATACGCAGTATTTT. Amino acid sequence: CASSSGTSGHNTDTQYF.

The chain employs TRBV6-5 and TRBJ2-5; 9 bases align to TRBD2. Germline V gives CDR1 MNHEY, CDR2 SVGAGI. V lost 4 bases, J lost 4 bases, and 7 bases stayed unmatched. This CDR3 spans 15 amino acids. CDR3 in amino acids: CASSSLAGWGETQYF. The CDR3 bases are TGTGCCAGCAGTTCGCTAGCGGGATGGGGAGAGACCCAGTACTTC.

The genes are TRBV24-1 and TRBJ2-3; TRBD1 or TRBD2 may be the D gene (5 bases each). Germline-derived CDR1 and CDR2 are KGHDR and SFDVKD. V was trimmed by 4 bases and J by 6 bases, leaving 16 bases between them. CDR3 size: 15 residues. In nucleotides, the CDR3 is TGTGCCACCAGTGAAAAGGTGAGGGACGGCGATACGCAGTATTTT. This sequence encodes CATSEKVRDGDTQYF.

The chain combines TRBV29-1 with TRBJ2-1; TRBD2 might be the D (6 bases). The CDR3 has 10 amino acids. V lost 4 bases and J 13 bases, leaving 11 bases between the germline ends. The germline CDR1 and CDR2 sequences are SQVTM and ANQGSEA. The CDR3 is CSVGGRGQFF. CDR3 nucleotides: TGCAGCGTTGGAGGGCGGGGACAGTTCTTC.

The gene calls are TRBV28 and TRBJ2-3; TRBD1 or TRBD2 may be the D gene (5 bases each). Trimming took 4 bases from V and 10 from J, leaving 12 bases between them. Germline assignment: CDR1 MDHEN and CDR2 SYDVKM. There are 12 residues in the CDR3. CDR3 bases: TGTGCCAGCAGTTCTGGACCGGGGCCGCAGTATTTT. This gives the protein CASSSGPGPQYF.

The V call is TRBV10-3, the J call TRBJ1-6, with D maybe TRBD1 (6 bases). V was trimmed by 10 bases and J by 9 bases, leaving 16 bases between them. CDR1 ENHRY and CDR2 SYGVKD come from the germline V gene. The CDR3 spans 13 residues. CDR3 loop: CATEGDGVSPLHF. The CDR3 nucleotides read TGTGCCACCGAGGGGGACGGCGTTTCACCCCTCCACTTT.

The CDR3 DNA is TGTGCCAGCAGTTCGGACAATCAGCCCCAGCATTTT. This encodes CASSSDNQPQHF. The V gene is TRBV6-6, the J gene TRBJ1-5, with unresolved D. The CDR3 contains 12 residues. Germline values: CDR1 MNHNY, CDR2 SVGAGI (reference sequence). Trimming pared 4 bases from V and 3 bases from J, leaving 4 bases between.

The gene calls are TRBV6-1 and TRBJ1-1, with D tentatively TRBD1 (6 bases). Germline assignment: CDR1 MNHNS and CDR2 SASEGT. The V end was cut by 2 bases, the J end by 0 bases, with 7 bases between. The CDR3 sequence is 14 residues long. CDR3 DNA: TGTGCCAGCAGTGAACGGGGGCTGAACACTGAAGCTTTCTTT. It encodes CASSERGLNTEAFF.

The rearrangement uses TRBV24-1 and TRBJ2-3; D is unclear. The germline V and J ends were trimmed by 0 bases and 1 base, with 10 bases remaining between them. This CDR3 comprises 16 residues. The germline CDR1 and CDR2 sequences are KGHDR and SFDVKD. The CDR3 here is CATSDLRPTGTDTQYF. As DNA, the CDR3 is TGTGCCACCAGTGATTTGCGGCCGACCGGCACAGATACGCAGTATTTT.

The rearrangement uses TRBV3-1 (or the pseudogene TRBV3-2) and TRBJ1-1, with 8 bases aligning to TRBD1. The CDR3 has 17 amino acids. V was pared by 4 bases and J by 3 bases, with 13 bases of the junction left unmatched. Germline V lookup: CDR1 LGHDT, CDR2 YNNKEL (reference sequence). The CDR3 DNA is TGTGCCAGCAGCCCCCGGACAGGGACCAGAGGGGACACTGAAGCTTTCTTT. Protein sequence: CASSPRTGTRGDTEAFF.

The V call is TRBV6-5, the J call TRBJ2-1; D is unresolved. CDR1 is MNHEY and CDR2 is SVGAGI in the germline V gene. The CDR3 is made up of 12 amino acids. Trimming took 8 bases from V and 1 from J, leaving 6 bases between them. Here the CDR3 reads CASRRSYNEQFF. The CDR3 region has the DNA TGTGCCAGCCGACGGTCCTACAATGAGCAGTTCTTC.

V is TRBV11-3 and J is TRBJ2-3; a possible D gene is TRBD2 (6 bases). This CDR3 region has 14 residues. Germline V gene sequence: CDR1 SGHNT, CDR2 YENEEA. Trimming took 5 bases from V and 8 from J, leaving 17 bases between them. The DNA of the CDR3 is TGTGCCAGCAGCAAGCCGGGGGATCCAGGTACGCAGTATTTT. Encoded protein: CASSKPGDPGTQYF.

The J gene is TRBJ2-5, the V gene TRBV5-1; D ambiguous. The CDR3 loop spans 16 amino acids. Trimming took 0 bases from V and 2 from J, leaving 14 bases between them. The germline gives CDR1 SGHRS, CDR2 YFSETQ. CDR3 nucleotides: TGCGCCAGCAGCTTGGCCCCCTCCGACTGGCAAGAGACCCAGTACTTC. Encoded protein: CASSLAPSDWQETQYF.

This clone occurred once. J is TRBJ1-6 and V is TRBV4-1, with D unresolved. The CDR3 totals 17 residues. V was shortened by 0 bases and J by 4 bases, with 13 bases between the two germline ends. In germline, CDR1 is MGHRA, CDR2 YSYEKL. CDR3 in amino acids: CASSQDIVKGYNSPLHF. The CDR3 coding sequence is TGCGCCAGCAGCCAAGATATTGTAAAGGGTTATAATTCACCCCTCCACTTT.

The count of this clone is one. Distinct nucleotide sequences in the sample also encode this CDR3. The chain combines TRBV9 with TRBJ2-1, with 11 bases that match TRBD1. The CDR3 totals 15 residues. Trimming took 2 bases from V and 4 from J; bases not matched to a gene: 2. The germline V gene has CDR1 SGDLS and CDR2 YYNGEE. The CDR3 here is CASSVGTGGYNEQFF. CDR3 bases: TGTGCCAGCAGCGTCGGGACAGGGGGTTACAATGAGCAGTTCTTC.